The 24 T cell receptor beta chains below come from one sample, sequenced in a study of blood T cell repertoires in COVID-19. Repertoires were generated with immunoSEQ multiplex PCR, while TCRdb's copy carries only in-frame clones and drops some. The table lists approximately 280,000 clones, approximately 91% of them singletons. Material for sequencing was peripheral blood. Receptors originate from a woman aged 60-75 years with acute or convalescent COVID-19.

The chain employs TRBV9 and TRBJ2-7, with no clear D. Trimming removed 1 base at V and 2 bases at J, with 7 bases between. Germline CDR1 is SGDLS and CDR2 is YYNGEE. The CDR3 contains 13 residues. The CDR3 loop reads CASSVSPPYEQYF. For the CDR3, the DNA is TGTGCCAGCAGCGTAAGCCCCCCCTACGAGCAGTACTTC.

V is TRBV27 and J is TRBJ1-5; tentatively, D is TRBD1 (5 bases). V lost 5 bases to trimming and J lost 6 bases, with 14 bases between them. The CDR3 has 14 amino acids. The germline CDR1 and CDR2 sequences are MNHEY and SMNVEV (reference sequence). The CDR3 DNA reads TGTGCCAGCAGTGACGGGGGGACGGGTCAGCCCCAGCATTTT. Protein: CASSDGGTGQPQHF.

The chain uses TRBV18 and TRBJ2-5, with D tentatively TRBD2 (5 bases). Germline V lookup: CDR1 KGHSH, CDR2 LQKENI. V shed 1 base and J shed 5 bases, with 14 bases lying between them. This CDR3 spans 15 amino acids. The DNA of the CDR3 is TGTGCCAGCTCACCACTCGGACTCAAAGGGGAGACCCAGTACTTC. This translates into CASSPLGLKGETQYF.

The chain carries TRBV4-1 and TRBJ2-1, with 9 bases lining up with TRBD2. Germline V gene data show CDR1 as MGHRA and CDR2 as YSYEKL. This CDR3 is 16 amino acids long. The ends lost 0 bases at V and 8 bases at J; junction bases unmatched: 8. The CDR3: CASSQEGSGSVDEQFF. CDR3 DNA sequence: TGCGCCAGCAGCCAAGAAGGTAGCGGGAGTGTGGATGAGCAGTTCTTC.

CDR3 sequence: CASSPLAGEQFF. The CDR3 DNA sequence: TGTGCCAGCAGCCCCTTAGCGGGAGAGCAGTTCTTC. This sequence joins TRBV7-2 and TRBJ2-1, with 8 nucleotides matching TRBD2. Germline-derived CDR1 and CDR2 are SGHTA and FQGNSA. The CDR3 runs to 12 residues. The V segment lost 5 bases and the J segment 10 bases; nucleotides outside the gene matches: 4.

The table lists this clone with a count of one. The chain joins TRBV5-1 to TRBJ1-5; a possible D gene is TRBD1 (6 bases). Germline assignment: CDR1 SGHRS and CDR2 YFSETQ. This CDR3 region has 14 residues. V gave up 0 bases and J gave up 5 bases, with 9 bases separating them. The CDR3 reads CASSLGPGDQPQHF. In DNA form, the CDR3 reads TGCGCCAGCAGCTTGGGCCCAGGGGATCAGCCCCAGCATTTT. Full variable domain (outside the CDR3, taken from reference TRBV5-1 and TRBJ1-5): KAGVTQTPRYLIKTRGQQVTLSCSPISGHRSVSWYQQTPGQGLQFLFEYFSETQRNKGNFPGRFSGRQFSNSRSEMNVSTLELGDSALYLCASSLGPGDQPQHFGDGTRLSIL.

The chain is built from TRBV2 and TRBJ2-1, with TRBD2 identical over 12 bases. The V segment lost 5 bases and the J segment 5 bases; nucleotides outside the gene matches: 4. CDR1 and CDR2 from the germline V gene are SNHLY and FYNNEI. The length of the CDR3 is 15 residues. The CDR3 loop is CASSILAGGHNEQFF. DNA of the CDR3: TGTGCCAGCAGTATTCTAGCGGGGGGGCACAATGAGCAGTTCTTC. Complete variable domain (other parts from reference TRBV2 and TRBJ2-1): EPEVTQTPSHQVTQMGQEVILRCVPISNHLYFYWYRQILGQKVEFLVSFYNNEISEKSEIFDDQFSVERPDGSNFTLKIRSTKLEDSAMYFCASSILAGGHNEQFFGPGTRLTVL.

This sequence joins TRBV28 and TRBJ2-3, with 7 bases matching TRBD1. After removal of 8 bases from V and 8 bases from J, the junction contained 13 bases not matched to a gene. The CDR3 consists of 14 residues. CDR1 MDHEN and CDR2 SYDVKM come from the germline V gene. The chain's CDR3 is CASRPGQPLGTQYF. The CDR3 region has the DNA TGTGCCAGCCGACCGGGACAGCCCCTCGGTACGCAGTATTTT.

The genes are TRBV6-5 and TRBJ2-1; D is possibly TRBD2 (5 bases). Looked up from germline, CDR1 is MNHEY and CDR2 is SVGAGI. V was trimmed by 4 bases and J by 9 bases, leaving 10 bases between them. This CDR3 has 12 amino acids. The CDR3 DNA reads TGTGCCAGCAGTTTAAGCGGAGTTGAGCAGTTCTTC. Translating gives CASSLSGVEQFF.

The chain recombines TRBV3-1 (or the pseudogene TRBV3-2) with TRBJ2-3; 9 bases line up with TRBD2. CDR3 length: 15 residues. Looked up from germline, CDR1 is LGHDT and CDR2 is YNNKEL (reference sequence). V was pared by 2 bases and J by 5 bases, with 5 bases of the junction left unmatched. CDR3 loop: CASSQIAAGGDTQYF. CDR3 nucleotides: TGTGCCAGCAGCCAAATAGCAGCGGGAGGAGATACGCAGTATTTT.

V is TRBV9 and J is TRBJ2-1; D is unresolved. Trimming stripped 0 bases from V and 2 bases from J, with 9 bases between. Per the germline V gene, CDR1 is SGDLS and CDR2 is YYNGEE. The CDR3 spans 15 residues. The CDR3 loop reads CASSVEQKTYNEQFF. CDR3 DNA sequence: TGTGCCAGCAGCGTAGAACAGAAAACCTACAATGAGCAGTTCTTC. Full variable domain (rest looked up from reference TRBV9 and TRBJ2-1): DSGVTQTPKHLITATGQRVTLRCSPRSGDLSVYWYQQSLDQGLQFLIQYYNGEERAKGNILERFSAQQFPDLHSELNLSSLELGDSALYFCASSVEQKTYNEQFFGPGTRLTVL.

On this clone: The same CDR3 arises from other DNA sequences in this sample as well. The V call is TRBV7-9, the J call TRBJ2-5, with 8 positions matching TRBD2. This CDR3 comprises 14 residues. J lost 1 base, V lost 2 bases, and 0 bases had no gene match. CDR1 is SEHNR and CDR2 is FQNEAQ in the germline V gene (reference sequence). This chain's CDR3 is CASSLTSGQETQYF. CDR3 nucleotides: TGTGCCAGCAGCTTAACTAGCGGCCAAGAGACCCAGTACTTC. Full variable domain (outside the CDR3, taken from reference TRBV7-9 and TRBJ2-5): DTGVSQNPRHKITKRGQNVTFRCDPISEHNRLYWYRQTLGQGPEFLTYFQNEAQLEKSRLLSDRFSAERPKGSFSTLEIQRTEQGDSAMYLCASSLTSGQETQYFGPGTRLLVL.

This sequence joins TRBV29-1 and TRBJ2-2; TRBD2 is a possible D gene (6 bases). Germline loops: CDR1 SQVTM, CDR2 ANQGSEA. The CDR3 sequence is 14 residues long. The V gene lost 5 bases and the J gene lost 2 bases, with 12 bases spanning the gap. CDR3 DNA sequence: TGCAGCGTTAGGCTAGCGTTCAACACCGGGGAGCTGTTTTTT. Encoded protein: CSVRLAFNTGELFF.

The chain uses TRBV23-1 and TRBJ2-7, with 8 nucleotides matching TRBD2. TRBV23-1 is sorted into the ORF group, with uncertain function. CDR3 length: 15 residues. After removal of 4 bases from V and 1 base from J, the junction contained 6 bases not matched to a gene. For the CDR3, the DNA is TGCGCCAGCAGTCCGGGACTAGTAGATTCCTACGAGCAGTACTTC. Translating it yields CASSPGLVDSYEQYF.

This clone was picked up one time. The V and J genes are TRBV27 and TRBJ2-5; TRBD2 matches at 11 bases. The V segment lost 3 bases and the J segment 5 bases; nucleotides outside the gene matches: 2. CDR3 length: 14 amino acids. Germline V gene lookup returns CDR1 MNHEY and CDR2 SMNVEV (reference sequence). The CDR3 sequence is CASSFSGGAETQYF. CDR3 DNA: TGTGCCAGCAGTTTTAGCGGGGGGGCTGAGACCCAGTACTTC.

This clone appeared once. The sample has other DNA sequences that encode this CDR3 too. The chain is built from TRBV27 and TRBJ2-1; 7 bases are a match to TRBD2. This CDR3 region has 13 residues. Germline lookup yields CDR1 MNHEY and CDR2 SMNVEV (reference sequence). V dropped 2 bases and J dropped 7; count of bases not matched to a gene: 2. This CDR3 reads CASSLGGGNEQFF. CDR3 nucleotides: TGTGCCAGCAGTTTAGGGGGGGGGAATGAGCAGTTCTTC.

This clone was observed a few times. CDR3 sequence reads: CASSIVGVQPQHF. CDR3 DNA: TGTGCCAGTAGTATAGTAGGGGTCCAGCCCCAGCATTTT. V is TRBV19 and J is TRBJ1-5; D perhaps matches TRBD1 (5 bases). This CDR3 region has 13 residues. V lost 1 base and J 7 bases, leaving 8 bases between the germline ends. Germline assignment: CDR1 LNHDA and CDR2 SQIVND (reference sequence).

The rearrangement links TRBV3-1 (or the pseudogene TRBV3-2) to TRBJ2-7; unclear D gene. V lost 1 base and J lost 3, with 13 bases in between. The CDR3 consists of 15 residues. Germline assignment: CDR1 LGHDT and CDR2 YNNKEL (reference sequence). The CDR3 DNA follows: TGTGCCAGCAGCCAAGTCGGAGACCCAAGCTACGAGCAGTACTTC. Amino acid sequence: CASSQVGDPSYEQYF.

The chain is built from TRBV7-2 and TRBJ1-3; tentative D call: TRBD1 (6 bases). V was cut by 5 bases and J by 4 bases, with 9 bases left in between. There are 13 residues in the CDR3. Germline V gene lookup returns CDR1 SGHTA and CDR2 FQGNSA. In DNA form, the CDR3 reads TGTGCCAGCAGCCCAGGACAGGGAAACACCATATATTTT. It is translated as CASSPGQGNTIYF.

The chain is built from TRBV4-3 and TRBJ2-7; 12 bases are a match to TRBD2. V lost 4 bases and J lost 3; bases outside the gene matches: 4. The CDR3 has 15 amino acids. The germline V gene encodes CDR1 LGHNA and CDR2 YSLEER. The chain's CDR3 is CASSLRLAGVYEQYF. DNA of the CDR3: TGCGCCAGCAGCCTCCGACTAGCGGGAGTCTACGAGCAGTACTTC.

The CDR3 here is CASRQPRTGVHEQYF. The CDR3 DNA reads TGTGCCAGCAGGCAACCCCGGACAGGGGTCCACGAGCAGTACTTC. The rearrangement joins TRBV6-5 to TRBJ2-7, with 9 bases that match TRBD1. Looked up from germline, CDR1 is MNHEY and CDR2 is SVGAGI. The V gene end was trimmed by 6 bases and the J gene end by 5 bases; junction bases not matched to a gene: 11. CDR3 length: 15 residues.

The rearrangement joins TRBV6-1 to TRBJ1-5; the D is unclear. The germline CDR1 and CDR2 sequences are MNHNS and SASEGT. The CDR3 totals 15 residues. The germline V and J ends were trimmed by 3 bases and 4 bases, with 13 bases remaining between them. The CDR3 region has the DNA TGTGCCAGCAGTGATGGAACAGTAAATAATCAGCCCCAGCATTTT. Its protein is CASSDGTVNNQPQHF.

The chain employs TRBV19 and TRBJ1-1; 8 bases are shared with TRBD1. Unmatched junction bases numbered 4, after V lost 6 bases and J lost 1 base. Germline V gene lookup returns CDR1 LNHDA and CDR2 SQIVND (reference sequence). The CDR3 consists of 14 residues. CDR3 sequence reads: CASRWTGTNTEAFF. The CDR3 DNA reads TGTGCCAGTAGATGGACAGGGACGAACACTGAAGCTTTCTTT.

The CDR3 region has the DNA TGTGCCAGCAGTCCTGTGGCCGGGAGGGCTTCCAACTATGGCTACACCTTC. Amino acid sequence: CASSPVAGRASNYGYTF. The rearrangement links TRBV9 to TRBJ1-2; D ambiguous. V lost 5 bases to trimming and J lost 2 bases, with 22 bases between them. This CDR3 spans 17 amino acids. Germline V gene sequence: CDR1 SGDLS, CDR2 YYNGEE.